One T cell receptor (beta chain) is described in this entry. This sample was included in a study of blood T cell repertoires in COVID-19. Study at large: T cells, B-cell-depleted T cells, or PBMCs supplied cDNA or gDNA.

Authors' processing steps: Amplifying reference gene primers gave estimates of nucleated cell counts. Assay: immunoSEQ multiplex PCR; the TCRdb copy retains only in-frame clones and omits some. That table supplies the V and J calls and clone size; D and trimming were determined from the DNA. The repertoire includes 300,000 to 400,000 clones, around 88% of them detected once, and under 8.5% sits in the top ten. One Seattle source followed patients from active infection through their disease course. The CDR3 runs 16 residues. V was pared by 1 base and J by 2 bases, with 5 bases of the junction left unmatched. Germline-derived CDR1 and CDR2 are SGHDN and FVKESK.

The TCR was taken from a woman aged 60 to 75 with COVID-19, enrolled during active disease. The chain links TRBV14 to TRBJ2-5, with 9 bases matching TRBD2. Sequenced: peripheral blood. CDR3 nucleotides: TGTGCCAGCAGCCAAGCTGATGCGGGGGGGCAAGAGACCCAGTACTTC. It yields the protein CASSQADAGGQETQYF.